This is a list of T cell receptor beta chains from one sample in a study of T cells in Graves' hyperthyroidism and ophthalmopathy. MiXCR was run by TCRdb on the multiplex PCR reads, yielding one entry per CDR3 protein. This sample yields a few hundred thousand distinct CDR3 sequences, of which roughly 15% are seen a single time; about 20% belongs to the top ten. The material sequenced was blood. The receptor source for this set is a woman aged 60-70 years with Graves' ophthalmopathy. Both conserved end residues are part of each CDR3.

>15|TRBJ2-1|TRBV3-1
CASSPFLAGGHEQFF
>16|TRBJ1-5|TRBV6-2/TRBV6-3
CASSYGQIYSNQPQHF
>18|TRBJ2-1|TRBV28
CASSFILALTPSYNEQFF
>15|TRBJ2-5|TRBV11-2
CASSVAPGPRETQYF
>17|TRBJ2-6|TRBV7-9
CASSLEWGASGANVLTF
>17|TRBJ2-1|TRBV7-8
CASSSPGLAGGVNEQFF
>12|TRBJ1-2|TRBV28
CASSSVHYGYTF
>14|TRBJ2-1|TRBV5-6
CASSSALAMNEQFF
>15|TRBJ2-7|TRBV12-3/TRBV12-4
CASSLDRGISYEQYF
>13|TRBJ1-6|TRBV28
CASRGGLYSPLHF
>18|TRBJ2-3|TRBV7-3
CASSPQSPSGRYTDTQYF
>14|TRBJ2-1|TRBV5-1
CASSLSTRVGEQFF
>17|TRBJ2-7|TRBV5-5
CASSLERADLLKHEQYF
>15|TRBJ2-3|TRBV7-2
CASSLSGSGPDTQYF
>17|TRBJ2-2|TRBV5-4
CASSRGLAGVGTGELFF
>13|TRBJ1-5|TRBV28
CAGCVGVGQPQHF
>12|TRBJ1-2|TRBV28
CALVLGLYGYTF
>16|TRBJ2-5|TRBV11-2
CASSLVLAGVGETQYF
>15|TRBJ1-1|TRBV11-2
CASSRGLGVTREAFF
>14|TRBJ2-5|TRBV9
CASTQGPVQETQYF
>16|TRBJ2-7|TRBV28
CASSFGTSAHSYEQYF
>16|TRBJ2-6|TRBV12-3/TRBV12-4
CASTRAGSSGANVLTF
>13|TRBJ1-1|TRBV20-1
CSARDFSDTEAFF
>17|TRBJ1-5|TRBV19
CASSIEPSTGARRPQHF
>14|TRBJ1-6|TRBV10-3
CAIAPGRDNSPLHF
>14|TRBJ2-5|TRBV20-1
CSGTTLEGQETQYF
>13|TRBJ2-5|TRBV20-1
CSARDAAQETQYF
>14|TRBJ1-2|TRBV6-9
CASSYGGMEAGYTF
>14|TRBJ2-1|TRBV11-2
CASMAGPNYNEQFF
>13|TRBJ1-1|TRBV20-1
CSAILTGGTEAFF
>16|TRBJ2-3|TRBV2
CASSESTGGGTDTQYF
>14|TRBJ1-5|TRBV12-3/TRBV12-4
CAGSLMGRSQPQHF
>13|TRBJ1-2|TRBV6-1
CASSDPPLDSYTF